This T cell receptor (beta chain) appears in the sequencing data of a study of early T cells in non-severe SARS-CoV-2 infection. About the research overall: From unsorted whole blood, bulk RNA was sequenced, and the chains remained unpaired.

V gave up 3 bases and J gave up 11 bases; unmatched junction bases: 23. Germline V gives CDR1 SGHAT, CDR2 FQNNGV. CDR3 length equals 18 residues. Attached unique molecular identifiers marked individual cDNA molecules. A single record per CDR3 protein comes from TCRdb applying MiXCR to the 5' RACE reads. The data contain more than 95,000 distinct CDR3 sequences, approximately 15% of them singletons. This clonotype was detected a few times. The antigen remains undetermined. Broader study findings: Anti-spike CD8 responses were favored by VDJdb matching, which missed private and CD4 specificities.

The J gene is TRBJ2-3, the V gene TRBV11-2, with 7 bases matching TRBD1. The sequenced material came from whole blood. The sequence was collected from an adult who was a healthcare worker with PCR-confirmed SARS-CoV-2 infection or an uninfected control (not recorded which). In DNA form, the CDR3 reads TGTGCCAGCAGCTTCGCCGGGACAGCTGCCGGAGGCGGAAGTATGCAGTATTTT. Residues: CASSFAGTAAGGGSMQYF. Looking up the rest from reference TRBV11-2 and TRBJ2-3 gives the full variable domain: EAGVAQSPRYKIIEKRQSVAFWCNPISGHATLYWYQQILGQGPKLLIQFQNNGVVDDSQLPKDRFSAERLKGVDSTLKIQPAKLEDSAVYLCASSFAGTAAGGGSMQYFGPGTRLTVL.